The rows below give T cell receptor beta chains drawn from one sample of a study of long-term antiretroviral therapy in people with HIV. TCRdb keeps only in-frame clones here, not all; method: immunoSEQ multiplex PCR. Here the sample spans over 20,000 clones, roughly nine tenths being singletons. The source material was unsorted PBMCs, sampled 1.9 years after starting antiretroviral therapy. All receptors derive from a woman under 40 with HIV. The CDR3 runs from the conserved cysteine through the conserved F or W. D genes are given only for firm matches. Not all rows give a size; the values are once, few, many and, for expanded clones, a class.

CDR3nt,CDR3aa,abundance,d_gene,v_gene,j_gene
TGTGCCAGCAGCTATGACAGTGGGCGGGAGGTGAGTGAGCAGTTCTTC,CASSYDSGREVSEQFF,-,TRBD2,TRBV7-9,TRBJ2-1
TGTGCCAGCAGGGATAGGGGCAATCAGCCCCAGCATTTT,CASRDRGNQPQHF,few,-,TRBV2,TRBJ1-5
TGTGCCAGCAGTTACTCGCCGGAACTACCCTACGAGCAGTACTTC,CASSYSPELPYEQYF,-,-,TRBV6-5,TRBJ2-7
TGTGCCAGCAGCCTTGGGACAGTCTACCCCGGGGAGACCCAGTACTTC,CASSLGTVYPGETQYF,-,TRBD1,TRBV7-7,TRBJ2-5
TGTGCCAGCAGTTCACAGGGGGGCCAAGGTGAGCAGTTCTTC,CASSSQGGQGEQFF,-,TRBD1,TRBV6-6,TRBJ2-1
TGTGCCACCAGCAGAGTCAGCCAGCAAGAGACCCAGTACTTC,CATSRVSQQETQYF,-,-,TRBV15,TRBJ2-5
TGTGCCGGGACTGCATCCGAGAGCTATGGCTACACCTTC,CAGTASESYGYTF,-,-,TRBV30,TRBJ1-2
TGTGCCAGTGGGAGCCGGGGGCCCTCTGGAAACACCATATATTTT,CASGSRGPSGNTIYF,-,-,TRBV19,TRBJ1-3
TGTGCCAGCTCACCTCCGAGGGATGGCTACACCTTC,CASSPPRDGYTF,-,-,TRBV18,TRBJ1-2
TGTGCCAGCAGCTTGGCCTATCCTAACTATGGCTACACCTTC,CASSLAYPNYGYTF,-,-,TRBV5-5,TRBJ1-2
TGTGCCATCACTGAGGGGAACTATGGCTACACCTTC,CAITEGNYGYTF,-,-,TRBV10-3,TRBJ1-2
TGCAGCGTTGTTCCCCCAGCTGGCAGGGACACTGAAGCTTTCTTT,CSVVPPAGRDTEAFF,once,-,TRBV29-1,TRBJ1-1
TGTGCCTGGACCCCGGGACAGGGTATAGGGAGGATGAGCAATCAGCCCCAGCATTTT,CAWTPGQGIGRMSNQPQHF,-,TRBD1,TRBV30,TRBJ1-5
TGCGCCAGCAGTGATGAGGGCTTGAACACTGAAGCTTTCTTT,CASSDEGLNTEAFF,-,-,TRBV10-1,TRBJ1-1
TGTGCCAGCAGCCCCGGGACAGGGGGCGAGAATCAGCCCCAGCATTTT,CASSPGTGGENQPQHF,-,TRBD1,TRBV11-1,TRBJ1-5
TGTGCCAGCAGCCAAGATCCGGGGACTGGCTACACCTTC,CASSQDPGTGYTF,-,-,TRBV14,TRBJ1-2
TGTGCCAGCAGTGAAGCGTTCGGGGTACCCAATGAAAAACTGTTTTTT,CASSEAFGVPNEKLFF,-,-,TRBV6-1,TRBJ1-4
TGTGCCAGCAGCCTTAAAGACGTTGGGGAGCTGTTTTTT,CASSLKDVGELFF,-,-,TRBV5-4,TRBJ2-2
TGCGCCAGCAGCCTCGAGGTACCGAATTCACCCCTCCACTTT,CASSLEVPNSPLHF,-,-,TRBV5-1,TRBJ1-6
TGTGCTAGTGGTTTGGACTACAGGGCGGGGGAGCTGTTTTTT,CASGLDYRAGELFF,-,-,TRBV12-5,TRBJ2-2
TGTGCCAGCAGCCAGGGGGGCACAGATACGCAGTATTTT,CASSQGGTDTQYF,-,TRBD1,TRBV7-7,TRBJ2-3
TGTGCCAGCAGTGAAAGCGGGCTCTACAATGAGCAGTTCTTC,CASSESGLYNEQFF,-,-,TRBV6-1,TRBJ2-1
TGTGCCAGCATCCAACGGGGGAACACTGAAGCTTTCTTT,CASIQRGNTEAFF,few,-,TRBV6-5,TRBJ1-1
TGTGCCAGCAGTTTGGGGATTACCTACGAGCAGTACTTC,CASSLGITYEQYF,-,-,TRBV27,TRBJ2-7
TGTGCCAGCAGCTTGGTAGGAGGAATAAGGGGTGGCTACACCTTC,CASSLVGGIRGGYTF,-,-,TRBV5-6,TRBJ1-2
TGTGCCAGCAGCCTTATTGGTATAGGTGGCTACACCTTC,CASSLIGIGGYTF,-,-,TRBV14,TRBJ1-2
TGTGCCAGCAGGCCCCCGAACAGGTACTTC,CASRPPNRYF,-,-,TRBV27,TRBJ2-7
TGTGCCAGCAGCTTATTGACAAGCACCGGGGAGCTGTTTTTT,CASSLLTSTGELFF,-,-,TRBV13,TRBJ2-2
TGTGCCAGCAGCCCCTGGGGAGGGGGGGACACTGAAGCTTTCTTT,CASSPWGGGDTEAFF,-,-,TRBV5-6,TRBJ1-1
TGTGCCAGCGGAGGGCGGGGGGGGAGCCGCAGCACAGATACGCAGTATTTT,CASGGRGGSRSTDTQYF,-,TRBD2,TRBV7-2,TRBJ2-3
TGTGCCAGCAGTGCATGGTCAGGGGACACAGATACGCAGTATTTT,CASSAWSGDTDTQYF,-,-,TRBV6-5,TRBJ2-3
TGTGCCACCAGCAACACCAGGCGGGGTTGGAAGCCCCAGCATTTT,CATSNTRRGWKPQHF,-,-,TRBV15,TRBJ1-5
TGTGCCAGCAGCCCAGGGGGACAGCTGAGCAATCAGCCCCAGCATTTT,CASSPGGQLSNQPQHF,-,TRBD1,TRBV7-2,TRBJ1-5
TGTGCCAGCCGAAGGGCAGCTGCCATGAACACTGAAGCTTTCTTT,CASRRAAAMNTEAFF,-,-,TRBV6-5,TRBJ1-1
TGTGCCAGCAGCCGAAGCGGGGGCCAAGAGACCCAGTACTTC,CASSRSGGQETQYF,-,TRBD2,TRBV7-3,TRBJ2-5
TGCGCCAGCAGCCTTACCTCCGGGACTCTAATCTACGAGCAGTACTTC,CASSLTSGTLIYEQYF,-,-,TRBV10-2,TRBJ2-7
TGTGCCAGTAGTATTGGGGTAACCTACGAGCAGTACTTC,CASSIGVTYEQYF,-,-,TRBV19,TRBJ2-7
TGTGCCAGTAGTTCCTGGGACGGGGAGCTGTTTTTT,CASSSWDGELFF,once,-,TRBV19,TRBJ2-2
TGTGCCAGCAGTTTAAGGGGACAGGGAGGATATAGCGTCACAGATACGCAGTATTTT,CASSLRGQGGYSVTDTQYF,-,TRBD1,TRBV27,TRBJ2-3
TGTGCCTTACAGGGGGCGAACACCGGGGAGCTGTTTTTT,CALQGANTGELFF,-,TRBD1,TRBV30,TRBJ2-2
TGCGCCAGGGACCGGGACCGATCCTCTTTTGGCTACACCTTC,CARDRDRSSFGYTF,-,-,TRBV10-1,TRBJ1-2
TGTGCCACCAGCAGGGGTGGGTTGGACACTGAAGCTTTCTTT,CATSRGGLDTEAFF,once,-,TRBV15,TRBJ1-1
TGTGCCAGTAGTAGGCCCTCGGGGCTTTACCTTGGGGGTCGGGCCAAAAACATTCAGTACTTC,CASSRPSGLYLGGRAKNIQYF,-,-,TRBV19,TRBJ2-4
TGTGCCAGCAGTGCTCAGGGACCTTTCACCGGGGAGCTGTTTTTT,CASSAQGPFTGELFF,-,-,TRBV11-3,TRBJ2-2
TGTGCCAGCAGTGAACGTCTCAGGGGTTCACCCCTCCACTTT,CASSERLRGSPLHF,-,-,TRBV6-1,TRBJ1-6
TGTGCCAGCAGCCAAGATCGGGATGGAGCCAAAAACATTCAGTACTTC,CASSQDRDGAKNIQYF,-,-,TRBV4-2,TRBJ2-4
TGTGCCAGCAGCTTGAAGCTCGCAGGGCCAGATGAGCAGTTCTTC,CASSLKLAGPDEQFF,-,-,TRBV5-4,TRBJ2-1
TGTGCCAGCAGTGAATCCGGGGGGGGCCACACCGGGGAGCTGTTTTTT,CASSESGGGHTGELFF,-,TRBD2,TRBV2,TRBJ2-2
TGTGCCACCAGCAGAGATGAGCGAAACACCATATATTTT,CATSRDERNTIYF,-,-,TRBV15,TRBJ1-3